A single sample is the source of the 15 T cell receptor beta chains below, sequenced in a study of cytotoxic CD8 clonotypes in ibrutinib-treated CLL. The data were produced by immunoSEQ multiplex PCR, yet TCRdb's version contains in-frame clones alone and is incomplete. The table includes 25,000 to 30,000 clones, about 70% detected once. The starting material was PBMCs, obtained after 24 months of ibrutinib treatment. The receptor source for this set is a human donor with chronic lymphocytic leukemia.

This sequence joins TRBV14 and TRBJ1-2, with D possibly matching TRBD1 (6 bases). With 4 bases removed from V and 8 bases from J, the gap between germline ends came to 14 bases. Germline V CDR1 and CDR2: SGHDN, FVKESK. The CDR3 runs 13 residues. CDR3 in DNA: TGTGCCAGCAGCCCATACAGGGTTGGCGGCTACACCTTC. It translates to CASSPYRVGGYTF.

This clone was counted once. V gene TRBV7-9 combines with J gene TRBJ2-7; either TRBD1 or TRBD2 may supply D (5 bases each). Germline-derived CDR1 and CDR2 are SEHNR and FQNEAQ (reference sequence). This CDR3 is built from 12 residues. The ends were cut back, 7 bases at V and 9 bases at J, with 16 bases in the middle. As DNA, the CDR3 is TGTGCCAGCAACGACGGGGCCCAAGGGCAGTACTTC. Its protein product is CASNDGAQGQYF.

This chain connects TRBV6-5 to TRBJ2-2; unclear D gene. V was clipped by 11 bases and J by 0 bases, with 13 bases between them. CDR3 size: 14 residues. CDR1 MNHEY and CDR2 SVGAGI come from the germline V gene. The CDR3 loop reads CASLGDPNTGELFF. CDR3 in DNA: TGTGCCTCCCTCGGTGACCCGAACACCGGGGAGCTGTTTTTT.

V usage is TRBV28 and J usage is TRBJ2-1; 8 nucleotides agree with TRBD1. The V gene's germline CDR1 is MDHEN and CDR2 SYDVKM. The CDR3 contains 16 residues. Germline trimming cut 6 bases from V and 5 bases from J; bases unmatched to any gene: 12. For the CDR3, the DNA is TGTGCCAGCAGACTGGGTTCGGACAGGGCTAACAATGAGCAGTTCTTC. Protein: CASRLGSDRANNEQFF.

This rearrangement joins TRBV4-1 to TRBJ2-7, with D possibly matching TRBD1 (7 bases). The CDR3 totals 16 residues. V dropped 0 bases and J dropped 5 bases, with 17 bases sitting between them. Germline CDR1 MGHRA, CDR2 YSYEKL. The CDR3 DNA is TGCGCCAGCAGCCAAGATTGGGTGACAGGGAGGAACGAGCAGTACTTC. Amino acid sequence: CASSQDWVTGRNEQYF.

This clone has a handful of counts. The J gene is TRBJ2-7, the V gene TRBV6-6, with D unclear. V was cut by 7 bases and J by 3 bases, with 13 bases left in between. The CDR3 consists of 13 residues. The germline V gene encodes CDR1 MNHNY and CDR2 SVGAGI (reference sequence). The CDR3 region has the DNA TGTGCCAGCACCTCCAGGACCCTCTACGAGCAGTACTTC. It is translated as CASTSRTLYEQYF.

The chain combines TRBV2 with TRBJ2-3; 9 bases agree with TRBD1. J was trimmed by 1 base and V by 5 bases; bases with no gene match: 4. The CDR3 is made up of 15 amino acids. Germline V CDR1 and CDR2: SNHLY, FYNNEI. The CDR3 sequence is CASSFTGGGTDTQYF. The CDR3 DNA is TGTGCCAGCAGTTTTACAGGGGGCGGCACAGATACGCAGTATTTT.

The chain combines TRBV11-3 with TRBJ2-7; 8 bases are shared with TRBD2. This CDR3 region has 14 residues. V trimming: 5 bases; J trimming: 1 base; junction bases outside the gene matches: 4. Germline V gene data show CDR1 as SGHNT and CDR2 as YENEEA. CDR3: CASSPGGGSYEQYF. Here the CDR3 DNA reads TGTGCCAGCAGCCCGGGAGGGGGGTCCTACGAGCAGTACTTC.

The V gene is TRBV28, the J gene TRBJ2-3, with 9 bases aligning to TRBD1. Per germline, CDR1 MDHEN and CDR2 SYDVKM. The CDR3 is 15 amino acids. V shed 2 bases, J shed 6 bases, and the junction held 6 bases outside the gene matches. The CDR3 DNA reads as TGTGCCAGCAGTTTAAGGGACAGGGAATCCGATACGCAGTATTTT. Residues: CASSLRDRESDTQYF.

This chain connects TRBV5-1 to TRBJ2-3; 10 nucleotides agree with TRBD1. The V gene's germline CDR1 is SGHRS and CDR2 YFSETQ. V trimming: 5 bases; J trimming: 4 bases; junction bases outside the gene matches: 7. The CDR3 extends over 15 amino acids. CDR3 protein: CASSLDGTGADTQYF. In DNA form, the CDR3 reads TGCGCCAGCAGTCTTGACGGGACAGGGGCAGATACGCAGTATTTT.

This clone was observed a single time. Here the CDR3 reads CASSQKTSGSVRSYEQYF. The CDR3 region has the DNA TGCGCCAGCAGCCAAAAGACTAGCGGGTCCGTGCGCTCCTACGAGCAGTACTTC. The chain recombines TRBV4-1 with TRBJ2-7; 10 nucleotides agree with TRBD2. V was clipped by 2 bases and J by 0 bases; unmatched bases: 10. CDR3 length: 18 amino acids. The germline gives CDR1 MGHRA, CDR2 YSYEKL.

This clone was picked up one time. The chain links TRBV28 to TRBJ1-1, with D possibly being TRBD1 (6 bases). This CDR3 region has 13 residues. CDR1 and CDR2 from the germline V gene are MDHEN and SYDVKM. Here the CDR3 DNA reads TGTGCTCACACTCTTACAGGGTCCACTGAAGCTTTCTTT. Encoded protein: CAHTLTGSTEAFF.

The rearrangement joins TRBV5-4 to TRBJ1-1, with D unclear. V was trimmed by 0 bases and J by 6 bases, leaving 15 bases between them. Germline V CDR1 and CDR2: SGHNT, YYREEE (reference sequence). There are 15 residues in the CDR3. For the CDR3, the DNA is TGTGCCAGCAGCTTGGTGCCCAGTAGAACGCCTGAAGCTTTCTTT. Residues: CASSLVPSRTPEAFF.

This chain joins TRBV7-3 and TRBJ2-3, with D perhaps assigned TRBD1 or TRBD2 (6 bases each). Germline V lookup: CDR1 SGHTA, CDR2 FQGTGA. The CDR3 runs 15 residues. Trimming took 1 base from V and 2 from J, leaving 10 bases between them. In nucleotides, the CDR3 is TGTGCCAGCAGCTTAAATCCGGGGGCCACAGATACGCAGTATTTT. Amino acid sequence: CASSLNPGATDTQYF.

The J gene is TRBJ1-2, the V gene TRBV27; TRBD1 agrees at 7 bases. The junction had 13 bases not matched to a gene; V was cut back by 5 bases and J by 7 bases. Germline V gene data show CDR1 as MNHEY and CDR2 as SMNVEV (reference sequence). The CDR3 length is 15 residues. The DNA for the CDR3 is TGTGCCAGCAGTCCTTCGGTACAGGGGAACGGTGGCTACACCTTC. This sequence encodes CASSPSVQGNGGYTF.